This TCR beta chain stems from a study of blood T cell repertoires in COVID-19. The overall study: Samples of COVID-19 (acute and convalescent) were obtained from the United States, Italy and Spain. T cells, B-cell-depleted T cells, or PBMCs provided the cDNA or gDNA that served as material.

CDR1 is MNHEY, CDR2 SMNVEV, per germline (reference sequence). This CDR3 contains 15 residues. Trimming removed 5 bases at V and 0 bases at J, with 11 bases between. Methods used by the authors: Reference gene primers were amplified, and this amplification served to estimate nucleated cell counts. Profiled with immunoSEQ multiplex PCR; TCRdb holds only in-frame clones, not every one. From that table come the V and J calls and clone size; the DNA was used to work out D and trimming. The table shows about 84,000 clones, with approximately 82% occurring only once. The source of this sequence is a man older than 75 with active or convalescent COVID-19. The J gene is TRBJ2-1, the V gene TRBV27; no clear D gene. Material: peripheral blood. This CDR3 is CASSLYSVSYNEQFF. Here the CDR3 DNA reads TGTGCCAGCAGTCTTTACTCCGTCTCCTACAATGAGCAGTTCTTC.